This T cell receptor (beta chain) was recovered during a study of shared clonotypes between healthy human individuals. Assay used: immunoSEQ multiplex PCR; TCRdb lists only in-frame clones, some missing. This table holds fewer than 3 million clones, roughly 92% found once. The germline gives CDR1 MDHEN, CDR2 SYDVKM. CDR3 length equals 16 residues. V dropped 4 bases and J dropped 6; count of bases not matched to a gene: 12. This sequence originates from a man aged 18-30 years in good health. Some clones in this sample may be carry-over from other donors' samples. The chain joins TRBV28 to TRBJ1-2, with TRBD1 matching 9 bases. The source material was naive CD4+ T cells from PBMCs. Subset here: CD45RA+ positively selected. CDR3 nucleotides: TGTGCCAGCAGTTCCGCCCCCCGGGGACAGGGTAATGGCTACACCTTC. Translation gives CASSSAPRGQGNGYTF.